The source of this T cell receptor (beta chain) is a study of regulatory T cells in long-lasting Graves disease. For the study at large: For a period under 3 months, newly diagnosed Graves' patients had taken antithyroid drugs.

This clonotype was picked up many times. As yet, its antigen is unknown. Time point given: newly diagnosed GD, antithyroid drugs for less than 3 months. Construction of the TCR library relied on RNA isolated from PBMCs. Patients came through an endocrinology department, and that department was in Xi'an, China. Study-wide results and caveats: Preferential use of TRBV28, TRBJ1-2 and TRBJ2-5 was seen in persistent disease.

This CDR3 is built from 13 residues. Deletions cut 0 bases from V and 6 bases from J, with 5 bases between. Germline values: CDR1 SGHVS, CDR2 FNYEAQ. HTBI primers from iRepertoire and Arm-PCR of CDR3 regions yielded the TCR beta libraries. TCRdb recomputed calls from the multiplex PCR reads with MiXCR, one row per CDR3 protein. Of about 220,000 distinct CDR3 sequences detected, approximately 16% appear once; the ten largest clones hold around 20%. Sequenced material: peripheral blood mononuclear cells (PBMCs), taken at new diagnosis, from a patient treated with antithyroid drugs. The chain recombines TRBV7-6 with TRBJ2-2, with no clear D. The clonotype originates from a female donor with Graves disease. The CDR3 nucleotides read TGTGCCAGCAGCTTAGCGGCGGCCGGGGAGCTGTTTTTT. Translating gives CASSLAAAGELFF. Based on the CDR3 plus reference TRBV7-6 and TRBJ2-2, the full variable domain is GAGVSQSPRYKVTKRGQDVALRCDPISGHVSLYWYRQALGQGPEFLTYFNYEAQQDKSGLPNDRFSAERPEGSISTLTIQRTEQRDSAMYRCASSLAAAGELFFGEGSRLTVL.